This record looks at one TCR beta chain sequence and its context. A few counts support this clonotype. Its antigen remains unidentified. No much larger clone is present one base from it, and per-base qualities are unavailable. The CDR3 runs 19 residues from the cysteine to the phenylalanine. Only the CDR3 portion is preserved as DNA: 57 bases, with reading frame beginning at the first base. For this chain, trimming is 2 bases at the V end and 10 bases at the J end, and the number of junction bases without a gene match is 25. The CDR1 and CDR2 encoded by the germline V gene (reference sequence) are SGHNT and YYREEE. The protocol used for the library was PCR. Sequencing used an Illumina HiSeq 2500. TCR libraries were prepared with molecular barcoding, using unique molecular identifiers to normalize TCRbeta repertoire quantification. The public reads were quality trimmed at Q25 with fastp and then assembled into clones with MiXCR by TCRdb, keeping productive beta chains. Each record represents a unique CDR3 protein, reported with the most common genes and DNA among its rows. The sample table contains 200,000 to 250,000 distinct CDR3 sequences; only one count was recorded for 5.5% to 7% of them. Of the sample, about 5.5% is held by the ten largest clones.

This entry comes from a study of T-cell reconstitution after alpha-beta-depleted transplantation in children (dated by TCRdb to the mid-2010s). Background on the whole study: The study quantitatively tracked T-cell immune reconstitution after TCRalphabeta/CD19-depleted allogeneic hematopoietic cell transplantation in children using TCR repertoire profiling. What the research found in general, with its limitations: Over subsequent months, a decline in hyperexpanded clone frequencies was noted, and after one year, T-cell counts and TCRbeta diversity were mostly ascribed to newly produced T cells. Apparently early alphabetaT-cell count recovery about two months after transplant reportedly relied on only several hundred rapidly expanded clones derived from non-depleted graft cells. In some patients, high TCRbeta diversity at day 60 was attributed to recipient T cells and intrathymic progenitors that had survived conditioning.

Per the publication, the treatment or condition label means: allogeneic hematopoietic cell transplantation with graft depleted of TCRalphabeta T cells and CD19 B cells. Transplant recipients were children who received TCRalphabeta/CD19-depleted allogeneic hematopoietic cell grafts. This specimen was PBMCs, taken before TCRalphabeta/CD19-depleted stem cell transplant. This clonotype originated in a boy younger than 10 with acute lymphoblastic leukemia, due to receive a stem cell transplant. The chain uses TRBV5-4 and TRBJ2-7; 9 nucleotides in the junction match TRBD2. The DNA reads as follows: TGTGCCAGCAGCTTCCTAGGACTAGCGCGAGACCCTACCTTGATTGTTCAGTACTTC. This gives the protein CASSFLGLARDPTLIVQYF.